This T cell receptor (beta chain) was recorded in a study of blood T cells in healthy people across ages. Total RNA amounts of at least 5 micrograms were extracted per sample. Using a J-beta primer mix together with a sample-barcoded 5' primer, a second PCR was run for roughly 6 to 12 cycles. Unique molecular identifiers of 12 random nucleotides labeled each cDNA. TCRdb reprocessed the 5' RACE reads via MiXCR and lists one record per CDR3 protein. The sample has over 1,500,000 distinct CDR3 sequences; roughly 50% are singletons. The germline V gene encodes CDR1 SGHTA and CDR2 FQGNSA. V lost 5 bases, J lost 5 bases, and 12 bases lay in between. The CDR3 covers 13 residues.

The sample taken for sequencing was blood. The chain carries TRBV7-2 and TRBJ2-5; possibly TRBD1 for D (6 bases). This receptor was taken from a woman in her 40s in good health. CDR3 DNA: TGTGCCAGCAGCGGGGGCCTGGGCGAGACCCAGTACTTC. Protein product: CASSGGLGETQYF. The variable domain in full, with the rest retrieved from reference TRBV7-2 and TRBJ2-5, is GAGVSQSPSNKVTEKGKDVELRCDPISGHTALYWYRQSLGQGLEFLIYFQGNSAPDKSGLPSDRFSAERTGGSVSTLTIQRTQQEDSAVYLCASSGGLGETQYFGPGTRLLVL.